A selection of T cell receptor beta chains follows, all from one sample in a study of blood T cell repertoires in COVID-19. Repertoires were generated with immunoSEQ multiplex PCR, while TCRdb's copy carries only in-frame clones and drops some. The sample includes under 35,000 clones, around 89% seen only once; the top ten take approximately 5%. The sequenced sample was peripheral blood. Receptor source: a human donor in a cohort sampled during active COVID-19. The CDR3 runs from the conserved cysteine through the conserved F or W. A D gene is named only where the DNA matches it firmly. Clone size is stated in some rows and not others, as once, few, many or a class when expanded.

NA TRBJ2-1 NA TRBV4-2 TGTGCCAGCAGCCCCCCGGGCGGCGCGGGGTACAATGAGCAGTTCTTC CASSPPGGAGYNEQFF
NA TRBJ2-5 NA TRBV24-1 TGTGCCACCAGTGAAACTCGGGACACCAAAGAGACCCAGTACTTC CATSETRDTKETQYF
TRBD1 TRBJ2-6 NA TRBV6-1 TGTGCCAGCAGTGTAGCCAGGGGGCGGTTATTCTCTGGGGCCAACGTCCTGACTTTC CASSVARGRLFSGANVLTF
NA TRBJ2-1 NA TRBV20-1 TGCAGTGCTACGGACTACTCGACTCAGTTCTTC CSATDYSTQFF
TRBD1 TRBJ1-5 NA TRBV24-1 TGTGCCACCAGTGACCAGGACAGGGATCAGCCCCAGCATTTT CATSDQDRDQPQHF
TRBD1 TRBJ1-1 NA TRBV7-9 TGTGCCAGCACCCCTCGGACAGGGGGCGCGCAGACTGAAGCTTTCTTT CASTPRTGGAQTEAFF
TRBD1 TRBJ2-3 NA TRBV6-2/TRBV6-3 TGTGCCAGCAGTTACTTGGGACAGGGGTTCGATACGCAGTATTTT CASSYLGQGFDTQYF
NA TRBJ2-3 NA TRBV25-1 TGTGCCAGCAGTGAATTTTCTAATACGCAGTATTTT CASSEFSNTQYF
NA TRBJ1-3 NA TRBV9 TGTGCCAGCGCCCCCGGGCAGGGGATAGGAAACACCATATATTTT CASAPGQGIGNTIYF
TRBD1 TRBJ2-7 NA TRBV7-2 TGTGCCAGCAGCTTAATGGGGACAGATTCCTACGAGCAGTACTTC CASSLMGTDSYEQYF
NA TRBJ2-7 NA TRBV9 TGTGCCAGCAGCGTAGGCCGTGGAGTGAGCGAGCAGTACTTC CASSVGRGVSEQYF
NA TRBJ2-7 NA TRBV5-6 TGTGCCAGCAGTCAAAGGGGTCGCGAGCAGTACTTC CASSQRGREQYF
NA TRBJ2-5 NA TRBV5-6 TGTGCCAGCAGCCCTAGTTGGGGCAGACAAGAGACCCAGTACTTC CASSPSWGRQETQYF
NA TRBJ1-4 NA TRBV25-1 TGTGCCAGCAGTGGGGACACGAGTAATGAAAAACTGTTTTTT CASSGDTSNEKLFF
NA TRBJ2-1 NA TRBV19 TGTGCCGCAGCCACTGGGCACAATGAGCAGTTCTTC CAAATGHNEQFF
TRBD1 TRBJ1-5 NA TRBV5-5 TGTGCCAGCAGCCTACAGGGGGGCGATAGCAATCAGCCCCAGCATTTT CASSLQGGDSNQPQHF
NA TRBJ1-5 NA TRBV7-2 TGTGCCTGCGCACTACAGGGTAGTAATCAGCCCCAGCATTTT CACALQGSNQPQHF
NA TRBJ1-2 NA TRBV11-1 TGTGCCAGCAGCTCTCTGCCAGTGTCCTATGGCTACACCTTC CASSSLPVSYGYTF
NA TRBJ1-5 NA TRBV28 TGTGCCACCTCCGGGGGAGTCGGTCAGCCCCAGCATTTT CATSGGVGQPQHF
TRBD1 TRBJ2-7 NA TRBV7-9 TGTGCCAGCAGCTTTAGCCGGGACAGGAATTCCTACGAGCAGTACTTC CASSFSRDRNSYEQYF
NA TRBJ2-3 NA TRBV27 TGTGCCAGCAGTTTATTGGGGGGACCCACCGATACGCAGTATTTT CASSLLGGPTDTQYF
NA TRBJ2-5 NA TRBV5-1 TGCGCCAGCAGCCCCGGTGAGACCCAGTACTTC CASSPGETQYF
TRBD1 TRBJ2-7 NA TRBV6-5 TGTGCCACACAGGGGGCGGGGAGTGAGCAGTACTTC CATQGAGSEQYF
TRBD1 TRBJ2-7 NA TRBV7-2 TGTGCCAGCAGCTTAGACCCTAGGGGGCGCCTCTCCTACGAGCAGTACTTC CASSLDPRGRLSYEQYF
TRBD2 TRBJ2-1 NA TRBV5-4 TGTGCCAGCAGCTTGAGCGGGGCTGCGAATGAGCAGTTCTTC CASSLSGAANEQFF
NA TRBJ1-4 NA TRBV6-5 TGTGCCAGCGGGGGGGAAGGGGAAAAACTGTTTTTT CASGGEGEKLFF
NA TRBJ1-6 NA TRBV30 TGTGCCTGGAGTGCCTACAGGGTTAATTCACCCCTCCACTTT CAWSAYRVNSPLHF
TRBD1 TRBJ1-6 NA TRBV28 TGTGCCAGCAGTTTCCCAGGACAGGGTTATAATTCACCCCTCCACTTT CASSFPGQGYNSPLHF
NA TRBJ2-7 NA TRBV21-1 TGTGCCAGCAGCAAGGGTCTAGCGGGCGATACCTACGAGCAGTACTTC CASSKGLAGDTYEQYF
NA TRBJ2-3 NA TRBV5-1 TGCGCCAGCAGCCTTTGGCGGCGGGGAACAGATACGCAGTATTTT CASSLWRRGTDTQYF
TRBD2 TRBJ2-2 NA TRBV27 TGTGCCAGCAGCCGGGGGGGAACCGGGGAGCTGTTTTTT CASSRGGTGELFF
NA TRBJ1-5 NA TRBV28 TGTGCCAGCAGTTTACAACAGGCCAATCAGCCCCAGCATTTT CASSLQQANQPQHF
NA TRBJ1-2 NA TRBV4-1 TGCGCCAGCAGCCAACCCGGGACAACCTATGGCTACACCTTC CASSQPGTTYGYTF
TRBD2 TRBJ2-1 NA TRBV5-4 TGTGCCAGCAGCTCACTAGCGGGGGGGCTGGATGAGCAGTTCTTC CASSSLAGGLDEQFF
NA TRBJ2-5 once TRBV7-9 TGTGCCAGCAGCTTAGGGGCAGGGTCGGAGACCCAGTACTTC CASSLGAGSETQYF
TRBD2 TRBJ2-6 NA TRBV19 TGTGCCAGTAGTTTGGCTAGCGGGGACTCTGGGGCCAACGTCCTGACTTTC CASSLASGDSGANVLTF
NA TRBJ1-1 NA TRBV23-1 TGCGCCAGCAGTGCCCGGGGAGGACTTGGGATCCCTTACGCTGAAGCTTTCTTT CASSARGGLGIPYAEAFF
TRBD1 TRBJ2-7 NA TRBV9 TGTGCCAGCAGCGCGGGACAGTCCTACGAGCAGTACTTC CASSAGQSYEQYF
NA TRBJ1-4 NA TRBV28 TGTGCCAGCAGTTTAGGACGGGGGGCGGCTAATGAAAAACTGTTTTTT CASSLGRGAANEKLFF
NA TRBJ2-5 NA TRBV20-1 TGCAGTGCTATCGACTGGGAGACCCAGTACTTC CSAIDWETQYF
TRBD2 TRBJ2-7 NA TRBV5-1 TGCGCCAGCAGCAGAGTGCCCGGGGGGATAAGCGGTAGCTACGAGCAGTACTTC CASSRVPGGISGSYEQYF
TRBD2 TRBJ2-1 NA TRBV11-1 TGTGCCAGCAGCCCAGGACTAGCCGGGAATGAGCAGTTCTTC CASSPGLAGNEQFF
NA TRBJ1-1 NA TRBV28 TGTGCCAGCAGGACCTACGTGGACATGAACACTGAAGCTTTCTTT CASRTYVDMNTEAFF
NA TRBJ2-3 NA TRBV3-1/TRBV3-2 TGTGCCAGCAGCCCGGGGAAGACCGGGAGCACAGATACGCAGTATTTT CASSPGKTGSTDTQYF
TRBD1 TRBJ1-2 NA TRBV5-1 TGCGCCAGCAGCTTGGGAGGGACAGGACAGGGGTATGGCTACACCTTC CASSLGGTGQGYGYTF
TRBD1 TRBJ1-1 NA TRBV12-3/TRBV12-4 TGTGCCAGCAACCTGGACAGGGTCACTGAAGCTTTCTTT CASNLDRVTEAFF
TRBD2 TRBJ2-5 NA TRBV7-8 TGTGCCAGCAGCTTAGTGGCGACTAGCCGGGAGACCCAGTACTTC CASSLVATSRETQYF
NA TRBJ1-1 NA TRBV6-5 TGTGCCAGCAGCTGGGGAGGGAAACCTGAAGCTTTCTTT CASSWGGKPEAFF